This passage covers 11 T cell receptor beta chains from one sample sequenced in a study of cytomegalovirus exposure and HLA in healthy donors. PCR amplification relied on 60 Vbeta primers (plus 13 Jbeta primers). Some clones are missing from TCRdb's copy, which holds only in-frame ones; the method was immunoSEQ multiplex PCR. The sample holds about 150,000 clones, 82% seen once. What was sequenced was PBMCs. These receptors came from a woman aged 45-65 years in good health and CMV-seropositive.

The rearrangement uses TRBV11-2 and TRBJ2-2, with D uncertain. CDR1 SGHAT and CDR2 FQNNGV come from the germline V gene. The germline V and J ends were trimmed by 2 bases and 8 bases, with 6 bases remaining between them. CDR3 length equals 12 residues. The CDR3 nucleotides are TGTGCCAGCAGCTTACCCTATGGGGAGCTGTTTTTT. It encodes CASSLPYGELFF.

The V call is TRBV18, the J call TRBJ1-6; no reliable D call. The CDR3 has 14 amino acids. The ends were cut back, 6 bases at V and 8 bases at J, with 14 bases in the middle. Per the germline V gene, CDR1 is KGHSH and CDR2 is LQKENI. CDR3 in amino acids: CASSTRSWDSPLHF. The CDR3 DNA sequence: TGTGCCAGCTCGACAAGAAGTTGGGATTCACCCCTCCACTTT.

The chain carries TRBV27 and TRBJ2-5; weak D call: TRBD2 (6 bases). This CDR3 spans 14 amino acids. Germline loops: CDR1 MNHEY, CDR2 SMNVEV (reference sequence). V lost 2 bases to trimming and J lost 1 base, with 8 bases between them. CDR3 bases: TGTGCCAGCAGTTTAGTCGGGGGCCAAGAGACCCAGTACTTC. It translates to CASSLVGGQETQYF.

The chain employs TRBV5-1 and TRBJ2-7; no reliable D call. The germline V and J ends were trimmed by 0 bases and 3 bases, with 10 bases remaining between them. The CDR3 runs to 14 residues. The V gene's germline CDR1 is SGHRS and CDR2 YFSETQ. The CDR3 DNA follows: TGCGCCAGCAGCTTGGCTTATGCCGGCTACGAGCAGTACTTC. Protein sequence: CASSLAYAGYEQYF.

In the case of this clone: At one end, the junction sequence differs from germline, possibly due to a read error. The V and J genes are TRBV7-7 and TRBJ2-1, with TRBD2 matching 14 bases. This CDR3 region has 15 residues. The germline gives CDR1 SSHAT, CDR2 FNYEAQ (reference sequence). The CDR3 DNA reads as TGTGCTAGCAGCTTGGGACTAGCGGGAGTTGGTGAGCAGTTCTTC. Amino acids: CASSLGLAGVGEQFF.

On this clone itself: Its ends do not fully match the called genes, so a read error is possible. The rearrangement uses TRBV7-9 and TRBJ1-1; TRBD1 matches at 8 bases. The CDR3 loop spans 14 amino acids. CDR1 is SEHNR, CDR2 FQNEAQ, per germline (reference sequence). The CDR3 DNA reads TGTTCCAGCAGCCCTGGGACAGGGAACACTGAAGCTTTCTTT. This codes for CSSSPGTGNTEAFF.

The V and J genes are TRBV6-1 and TRBJ2-7; a weak D match, TRBD1 (6 bases). V lost 5 bases, J lost 7 bases, and 12 bases lay in between. The CDR3 is 12 amino acids. Germline CDR1 MNHNS, CDR2 SASEGT. CDR3 sequence (DNA): TGTGCCAGCAGTCGCAGGGGAAGGGAGCAGTACTTC. Translation: CASSRRGREQYF.

Turning to this clone: Other DNA sequences in this specimen translate into the identical CDR3. The chain combines TRBV5-1 with TRBJ1-1; a weak D match, TRBD1 (5 bases). The CDR3 consists of 14 residues. Germline lookup yields CDR1 SGHRS and CDR2 YFSETQ. The ends were cut back, 0 bases at V and 6 bases at J, with 12 bases in the middle. The CDR3 region is CASSLVGGGAEAFF. The CDR3 coding sequence is TGCGCCAGCAGCTTGGTCGGGGGGGGTGCTGAAGCTTTCTTT.

The rearrangement links TRBV27 to TRBJ2-2; 14 bases are a match to TRBD2. The J segment lost 3 bases and the V segment lost 2 bases, leaving 14 bases of the junction unmatched. Germline CDR1 and CDR2: MNHEY and SMNVEV (reference sequence). This CDR3 is 21 amino acids long. The CDR3 reads CASSLGQIRGTSGRHTGELFF. CDR3 nucleotide sequence: TGTGCCAGCAGTTTAGGTCAAATCCGGGGGACTAGCGGGAGACACACCGGGGAGCTGTTTTTT.

The genes are TRBV6-8 and TRBJ2-5; maybe TRBD1 (5 bases). TRBJ2-7 matches the DNA end more closely, so the J call is doubtful. This CDR3 has 14 amino acids. The germline CDR1 and CDR2 sequences are MNHGY and SAAAGT. CDR3 amino acids: CASGQQVSSYEQYF. The CDR3 DNA is TGTGCCAGCGGCCAACAGGTGAGCTCCTACGAGCAGTACTTC.

This clone has a handful of counts. The J gene is TRBJ2-5, the V gene TRBV7-8, with D possibly being TRBD2 (5 bases). Trimming cost V 0 bases and J 5 bases, with 13 bases left between them. The CDR3 has 15 amino acids. Germline-derived CDR1 and CDR2 are SGHVS and FQNEAQ. CDR3 DNA sequence: TGTGCCAGCAGCTTAGCGGCCTCGCCGGGGGAGACCCAGTACTTC. Its translation: CASSLAASPGETQYF.